A single sample is the source of the 22 T cell receptor beta chains below, sequenced in a study of shared clonotypes between healthy human individuals. Produced via immunoSEQ multiplex PCR; TCRdb's table is partial and in-frame only. The data hold 550,000 to 600,000 clones, with around 78% observed a single time. Sequenced: PBMCs. All receptors come from a woman aged 40 to 49 in good health. Some clones in this sample may be carry-over from other donors' samples.

This clone was counted a few times. The chain uses TRBV5-1 and TRBJ1-1, with TRBD1 matching over 7 bases. Germline-derived CDR1 and CDR2 are SGHRS and YFSETQ. The CDR3 has 14 amino acids. J lost 4 bases, V lost 0 bases, and 3 bases had no gene match. CDR3 amino acids: CASSLDRGGTEAFF. The DNA for the CDR3 is TGCGCCAGCAGCTTGGACAGGGGAGGCACTGAAGCTTTCTTT.

V and J are TRBV2 and TRBJ1-1; TRBD1 aligns across 12 bases. Germline values: CDR1 SNHLY, CDR2 FYNNEI. The CDR3 is 15 residues long. V lost 6 bases, J lost 1 base, and 3 bases stayed unmatched. The CDR3 reads CASRRDRGRNTEAFF. The CDR3 coding sequence is TGTGCCAGCAGGCGGGACAGGGGGCGGAACACTGAAGCTTTCTTT. Combining the CDR3 with reference TRBV2 and TRBJ1-1 gives the whole variable domain EPEVTQTPSHQVTQMGQEVILRCVPISNHLYFYWYRQILGQKVEFLVSFYNNEISEKSEIFDDQFSVERPDGSNFTLKIRSTKLEDSAMYFCASRRDRGRNTEAFFGQGTRLTVV.

In the case of this clone: This may arise from a read error, as a much more abundant clone is one base away. The rearrangement uses TRBV12-5 and TRBJ1-2; 7 nucleotides match TRBD1. CDR3 length: 14 amino acids. Germline CDR1 is LGHNT and CDR2 is FRNRAP. J gave up 5 bases and V 5 bases, and 8 bases lay outside the gene matches. This CDR3 reads CASGPSDRDYGYTF. DNA of the CDR3: TGTGCTAGTGGTCCCTCCGACAGGGATTATGGCTACACCTTC.

Comments on this clone: Within the sample, other DNA sequences also encode this same CDR3. The chain joins TRBV28 to TRBJ2-2, with 8 bases fitting TRBD1. The trim removed 3 bases at V and 6 bases at J, leaving 12 bases unmatched. This CDR3 has 17 amino acids. The germline V gene encodes CDR1 MDHEN and CDR2 SYDVKM. The CDR3 protein is CASSLVSPTGAAGELFF. The DNA of the CDR3 is TGTGCCAGCAGTTTGGTGTCCCCGACAGGGGCCGCCGGGGAGCTGTTTTTT. The full variable domain, its missing parts supplied by reference TRBV28 and TRBJ2-2, is DVKVTQSSRYLVKRTGEKVFLECVQDMDHENMFWYRQDPGLGLRLIYFSYDVKMKEKGDIPEGYSVSREKKERFSLILESASTNQTSMYLCASSLVSPTGAAGELFFGEGSRLTVL.

In its sample, this clone was seen a few times. The chain is built from TRBV25-1 and TRBJ2-6, with 8 bases identical to TRBD1. In germline, CDR1 is MGHDK, CDR2 SYGVNS. J gave up 0 bases and V 11 bases, and 9 bases lay outside the gene matches. CDR3 size: 16 residues. The CDR3: CAVQTGASSGANVLTF. For the CDR3, the DNA is TGTGCCGTCCAGACAGGGGCGAGCTCTGGGGCCAACGTCCTGACTTTC. Filled out from reference TRBV25-1 and TRBJ2-6, the complete variable domain reads EADIYQTPRYLVIGTGKKITLECSQTMGHDKMYWYQQDPGMELHLIHYSYGVNSTEKGDLSSESTVSRIRTEHFPLTLESARPSHTSQYLCAVQTGASSGANVLTFGAGSRLTVL.

A word on this clone: The same CDR3 is also encoded by other DNA sequences in this sample. V gene TRBV5-1 combines with J gene TRBJ1-4, with D hard to call. This CDR3 comprises 14 residues. Per the germline V gene, CDR1 is SGHRS and CDR2 is YFSETQ. V lost 0 bases and J 4 bases, leaving 7 bases between the germline ends. CDR3 bases: TGCGCCAGCAGCTTGGGACAAAATAATGAAAAACTGTTTTTT. This translates into CASSLGQNNEKLFF. The full variable domain, in which reference TRBV5-1 and TRBJ1-4 provide the parts outside the CDR3, is KAGVTQTPRYLIKTRGQQVTLSCSPISGHRSVSWYQQTPGQGLQFLFEYFSETQRNKGNFPGRFSGRQFSNSRSEMNVSTLELGDSALYLCASSLGQNNEKLFFGSGTQLSVL.

The chain recombines TRBV9 with TRBJ2-5; D unclear. The CDR3 is 17 amino acids. Trimming left V 0 bases short and J 4 bases short, with 19 bases between. CDR1 and CDR2 from the germline V gene are SGDLS and YYNGEE. For the CDR3, the DNA is TGTGCCAGCAGCGTAGCCGTGACCCCCTCAGAGGCAGAGACCCAGTACTTC. Translating it yields CASSVAVTPSEAETQYF.

The chain employs TRBV28 and TRBJ1-4, with a weak D call TRBD1 (6 bases). The germline CDR1 and CDR2 sequences are MDHEN and SYDVKM. V lost 5 bases to trimming and J lost 6 bases, with 22 bases between them. The CDR3 totals 17 residues. The CDR3 DNA reads as TGTGCCAGCAGTCCCCCGCGGGGGCGCGGGGGGGATGAAAAACTGTTTTTT. Encoded protein: CASSPPRGRGGDEKLFF.

This sequence joins TRBV7-2 and TRBJ2-5, with a tentative D call TRBD1 (5 bases). The germline V gene encodes CDR1 SGHTA and CDR2 FQGNSA. V was trimmed by 2 bases and J by 4 bases, leaving 8 bases between them. The CDR3 runs 13 residues. CDR3 loop: CASSLRQLETQYF. CDR3 nucleotide sequence: TGTGCCAGCAGCTTAAGACAGTTAGAGACCCAGTACTTC.

On this clone: This may arise from a read error, as a much more abundant clone is one base away. Because it lacks the conserved phenylalanine or tryptophan at the end, this CDR3 is likely a read error. V usage is TRBV29-1 and J usage is TRBJ2-7, with D perhaps TRBD1 (5 bases). V lost 0 bases and J lost 5, with 14 bases in between. The CDR3 runs to 14 residues. The germline V gene encodes CDR1 SQVTM and CDR2 ANQGSEA. The CDR3 DNA reads as TGCAGCGTTGAAGACTCCCCAGGGCAGAACGAGCAGTACCTC. Translating gives CSVEDSPGQNEQYL.

This clone appeared a single time. The gene calls are TRBV27 and TRBJ2-7, with 15 bases aligning to TRBD2. Germline lookup yields CDR1 MNHEY and CDR2 SMNVEV (reference sequence). Unmatched junction bases numbered 2, after V lost 2 bases and J lost 6 bases. This CDR3 has 15 amino acids. The CDR3 loop is CASSLPGLAGGEQYF. CDR3 DNA sequence: TGTGCCAGCAGTTTACCGGGACTAGCGGGAGGCGAGCAGTACTTC.

This chain links TRBV6-1 with TRBJ2-7; 13 positions match TRBD2. This CDR3 region has 14 residues. The ends lost 7 bases at V and 5 bases at J; junction bases unmatched: 5. Germline values: CDR1 MNHNS, CDR2 SASEGT. Here the CDR3 DNA reads TGTGCCAGCACCTATGGACTAGCGGGAGACGAGCAGTACTTC. Its translation is CASTYGLAGDEQYF.

V is TRBV10-1 and J is TRBJ2-3; D remains ambiguous. The V end was cut by 8 bases, the J end by 2 bases, with 14 bases between. Germline CDR1 is WNHNN and CDR2 is SYGVQD (reference sequence). The CDR3 length is 14 residues. For the CDR3, the DNA is TGCGCCAGCTCCCGTGCACAAATCACAGATACGCAGTATTTT. Its protein product is CASSRAQITDTQYF.

V usage is TRBV28 and J usage is TRBJ2-1, with D unresolved. The CDR3 runs to 15 residues. Trimming removed 4 bases from V and 0 bases from J, with 10 bases in between. CDR1 MDHEN and CDR2 SYDVKM come from the germline V gene. CDR3: CASSWVSSSYNEQFF. In DNA, the CDR3 is TGTGCCAGCAGTTGGGTATCCAGCTCCTACAATGAGCAGTTCTTC.

J is TRBJ2-1 and V is TRBV9; 7 bases are shared with TRBD2. The CDR3 totals 12 residues. Germline loops: CDR1 SGDLS, CDR2 YYNGEE. With 5 bases clipped from V and 13 bases from J, the junction kept 9 bases outside the gene matches. The CDR3 is CASRREGGDQFF. CDR3 DNA: TGTGCCAGCAGGCGAGAGGGAGGGGACCAGTTCTTC. Drawing the rest from reference TRBV9 and TRBJ2-1, the complete variable domain is DSGVTQTPKHLITATGQRVTLRCSPRSGDLSVYWYQQSLDQGLQFLIQYYNGEERAKGNILERFSAQQFPDLHSELNLSSLELGDSALYFCASRREGGDQFFGPGTRLTVL.

This clone has at least ten counts. The chain carries TRBV30 and TRBJ2-5, with 8 bases lining up with TRBD2. Per germline, CDR1 GTSNPN and CDR2 SVGIG (reference sequence). V dropped 4 bases and J dropped 3; count of bases not matched to a gene: 7. The CDR3 runs 14 residues. In DNA, the CDR3 is TGTGCCTGGACTCGACTAGCGAACAAAGAGACCCAGTACTTC. Translating it yields CAWTRLANKETQYF.

The J gene is TRBJ2-1, the V gene TRBV7-6; D remains unclear. V lost 5 bases and J 3 bases, leaving 14 bases between the germline ends. This CDR3 comprises 15 residues. Germline CDR1 is SGHVS and CDR2 is FNYEAQ. DNA for the CDR3: TGTGCCAGCAGCACCGTCAGAGTCGGCTACAATGAGCAGTTCTTC. Translation: CASSTVRVGYNEQFF.

The chain carries TRBV28 and TRBJ2-5; no definite D call. Germline V gene data show CDR1 as MDHEN and CDR2 as SYDVKM. The CDR3 is 12 residues long. V lost 1 base and J lost 5, with 5 bases in between. The CDR3, as DNA: TGTGCCAGCAGTTTATTTATGGAGACCCAGTACTTC. It specifies CASSLFMETQYF.

The chain recombines TRBV21-1 with TRBJ2-7; the table's D call, TRBD1, has no DNA check behind it. TRBV21-1 counts as a pseudogene. The length of the CDR3 is 13 residues. CDR3 residues: CASSKGQGPEQYF. The CDR3 DNA reads TGTGCCAGCAGCAAAGGGCAGGGCCCCGAGCAGTACTTC.

The V gene is TRBV16, the J gene TRBJ2-2; unclear D gene. Germline V gives CDR1 KGHSY, CDR2 FQNENV. The CDR3 runs 14 residues. Deletions cut 1 base from V and 3 bases from J, with 6 bases between. The CDR3 is CASSQFRDTGELFF. The CDR3 DNA follows: TGTGCCAGCAGCCAATTTCGTGACACCGGGGAGCTGTTTTTT.

The chain employs TRBV2 and TRBJ1-4, with D possibly TRBD1 on 5 matching bases. The germline V and J ends were trimmed by 6 bases and 0 bases, with 8 bases remaining between them. The CDR3 sequence is 14 residues long. The germline V gene encodes CDR1 SNHLY and CDR2 FYNNEI. CDR3 in DNA: TGTGCCAGCAGAGACAGAGCAACTAATGAAAAACTGTTTTTT. Its translation: CASRDRATNEKLFF.

The rearrangement joins TRBV6-4 to TRBJ1-5; unclear D gene. This CDR3 has 17 amino acids. V shed 7 bases and J shed 0 bases, with 19 bases lying between them. CDR1 and CDR2 (germline): MRHNA, SNTAGT. Here the CDR3 DNA reads TGTGCCAGCAAATTAAACGGGGTCAGCTATAGCAATCAGCCCCAGCATTTT. Encoded protein: CASKLNGVSYSNQPQHF.